The 15 T cell receptor beta chains listed next were all sequenced from one sample in a study of T cells after yellow fever vaccination. TCRdb reprocessed the 5' RACE reads with MiXCR, giving one entry per CDR3 protein. The sample has 300,000 or so distinct CDR3 sequences, 6.8% seen once. The specimen comprised PBMCs, sampled more than 35 days after the first yellow fever vaccination. These receptor sequences come from a man aged 18 to 30 who received the YFV17D yellow fever vaccine.

This clonotype has more than one count but fewer than ten. This chain joins TRBV4-2 and TRBJ2-5; TRBD1 aligns across 11 bases. V lost 2 bases to trimming and J lost 5 bases; unmatched junction nucleotides: 4. The CDR3 length is 15 residues. Germline V gene data show CDR1 as LGHNA and CDR2 as YNFKEQ. Here the CDR3 DNA reads TGTGCCAGCAGCCAAACGGGACAGGGGGACGAGACCCAGTACTTC. Translating gives CASSQTGQGDETQYF.

This sequence joins TRBV10-2 and TRBJ2-2; 12 nucleotides line up with TRBD2. The CDR3 is 16 residues long. In germline, CDR1 is WSHSY, CDR2 SAAADI. V lost 6 bases, J lost 2 bases, and 4 bases stayed unmatched. CDR3: CASRLGLAGNTGELFF. The CDR3 nucleotides read TGCGCCAGCAGACTGGGACTAGCGGGCAACACCGGGGAGCTGTTTTTT.

Ten or more counts support this clonotype. V gene TRBV4-2 combines with J gene TRBJ2-1; D is unresolved. The V gene lost 0 bases and the J gene lost 0 bases, with 6 bases spanning the gap. The V gene's germline CDR1 is LGHNA and CDR2 YNFKEQ. The CDR3 consists of 15 residues. CDR3 coding DNA: TGTGCCAGCAGCCAAGACCCTAGCTCCTACAATGAGCAGTTCTTC. This translates into CASSQDPSSYNEQFF.

This chain links TRBV20-1 with TRBJ1-1, with 7 positions matching TRBD1. The CDR3 sequence is 13 residues long. The V segment lost 7 bases and the J segment 6 bases; nucleotides outside the gene matches: 11. Germline CDR1 DFQATT, CDR2 SNEGSKA (reference sequence). This chain's CDR3 is CSVPSGTVPEAFF. The DNA of the CDR3 is TGCAGTGTCCCGTCCGGGACAGTCCCTGAAGCTTTCTTT.

With regard to this clonotype: At one end, the junction sequence differs from germline, possibly due to a read error. The rearrangement links TRBV7-7 to TRBJ2-3, with 11 bases identical to TRBD2. This CDR3 is 16 amino acids long. The germline V gene has CDR1 SSHAT and CDR2 FNYEAQ (reference sequence). CDR3 amino acids: CASSKGTSGFTDTQYF. In DNA form, the CDR3 reads TGTGCTAGCAGCAAAGGGACTAGCGGTTTCACAGATACGCAGTATTTT.

This clonotype was detected only a few times. The chain recombines TRBV6-5 with TRBJ2-1, with D perhaps TRBD2 (5 bases). Trimming shortened V by 0 bases and J by 4 bases, and 10 bases separated the two germline ends. The CDR3 covers 15 residues. Germline-derived CDR1 and CDR2 are MNHEY and SVGAGI. The chain's CDR3 is CASSYSVGDYNEQFF. The CDR3 DNA follows: TGTGCCAGCAGTTACTCTGTCGGGGATTACAATGAGCAGTTCTTC.

The rearrangement uses TRBV29-1 and TRBJ2-1; TRBD1 aligns across 8 bases. After removal of 3 bases from V and 4 bases from J, the junction contained 2 bases not matched to a gene. There are 13 residues in the CDR3. The germline V gene has CDR1 SQVTM and CDR2 ANQGSEA. The CDR3 reads CSVEGQEYNEQFF. CDR3 DNA sequence: TGCAGCGTTGAGGGACAGGAGTACAATGAGCAGTTCTTC.

This clonotype was counted between two and nine times. The chain carries TRBV4-1 and TRBJ1-4; no clear D. The CDR3 totals 17 residues. CDR1 is MGHRA and CDR2 is YSYEKL in the germline V gene. Between the trimmed V and J ends, which lost 0 bases and 0 bases, there was a span of 11 bases. DNA of the CDR3: TGCGCCAGCAGCCAAGATCTTTTCAGGCCAACTAATGAAAAACTGTTTTTT. Translated, it gives CASSQDLFRPTNEKLFF.

The CDR3 bases are TGTGCCAGCAGCTCTTCAGGCAGGGGATATGGCTACACCTTC. Amino acids: CASSSSGRGYGYTF. The rearrangement uses TRBV11-2 and TRBJ1-2, with a weak D call TRBD1 (6 bases). V was pared by 4 bases and J by 5 bases, with 14 bases between. This CDR3 contains 14 residues. Germline lookup yields CDR1 SGHAT and CDR2 FQNNGV.

The chain links TRBV12-3 or TRBV12-4 to TRBJ2-3, with 7 bases matching TRBD2. There are 14 residues in the CDR3. The V and J ends lost 3 bases and 4 bases, in that order; junction bases with no gene match: 4. This chain's CDR3 is CASSFLGGADTQYF. CDR3 DNA sequence: TGTGCCAGCAGTTTCTTGGGGGGGGCAGATACGCAGTATTTT.

This clonotype was found a few times. CDR3 bases: TGCGCCAGCAGCCAAGAGCCCGGCGGGGAGGTGACCGGGGAGCTGTTTTTT. Amino acid sequence: CASSQEPGGEVTGELFF. The chain joins TRBV4-3 to TRBJ2-2; TRBD2 is a possible D gene (6 bases). The germline CDR1 and CDR2 sequences are LGHNA and YSLEER. The germline V and J ends were trimmed by 0 bases and 5 bases, with 16 bases remaining between them. The CDR3 runs 17 residues.

This clonotype was counted only a few times. The V call is TRBV7-9, the J call TRBJ2-5; unclear D gene. Germline-derived CDR1 and CDR2 are SEHNR and FQNEAQ (reference sequence). The CDR3 extends over 13 amino acids. Trimming cost V 3 bases and J 5 bases, with 10 bases left between them. CDR3 in amino acids: CASSFALGETQYF. For the CDR3, the DNA is TGTGCCAGCAGCTTCGCCCTAGGGGAGACCCAGTACTTC.

The rearrangement uses TRBV7-2 and TRBJ1-2; D is ambiguous. CDR3 length equals 16 residues. V was shortened by 9 bases and J by 5 bases, with 25 bases between the two germline ends. CDR1 SGHTA and CDR2 FQGNSA come from the germline V gene. The CDR3 DNA reads TGTGCCAGTACGAACCGGGCAGGCACTACGTTATATGGCTACACCTTC. This encodes CASTNRAGTTLYGYTF.

This clonotype was seen a handful of times. This chain joins TRBV12-3 or TRBV12-4 and TRBJ2-3; either TRBD1 or TRBD2 may supply D (5 bases each). The CDR3 extends over 14 amino acids. Trimming took 3 bases from V and 3 from J, leaving 10 bases between them. The CDR3 coding sequence is TGTGCCAGCAGTTTCGGCAGGGAGACAGATACGCAGTATTTT. Translated: CASSFGRETDTQYF.

The genes are TRBV24-1 and TRBJ1-1; no firm D call. Trimming took off 4 bases at V and 1 base at J, with 6 bases between the two ends. Germline V CDR1 and CDR2: KGHDR, SFDVKD. CDR3 size: 13 residues. The CDR3 DNA follows: TGTGCCACCAGTGAGCCGGGGAACACTGAAGCTTTCTTT. This encodes CATSEPGNTEAFF.